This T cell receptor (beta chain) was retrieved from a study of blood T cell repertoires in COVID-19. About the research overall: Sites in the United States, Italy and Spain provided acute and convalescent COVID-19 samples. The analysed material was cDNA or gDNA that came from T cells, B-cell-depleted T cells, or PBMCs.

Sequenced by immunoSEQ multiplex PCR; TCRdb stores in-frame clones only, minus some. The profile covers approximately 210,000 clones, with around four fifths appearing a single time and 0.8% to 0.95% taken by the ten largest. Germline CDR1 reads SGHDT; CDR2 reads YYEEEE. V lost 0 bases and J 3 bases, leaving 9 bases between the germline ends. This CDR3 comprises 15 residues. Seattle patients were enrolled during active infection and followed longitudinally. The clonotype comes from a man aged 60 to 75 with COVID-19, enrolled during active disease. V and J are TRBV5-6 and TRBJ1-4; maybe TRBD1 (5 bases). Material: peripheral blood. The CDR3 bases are TGTGCCAGCAGCTTGGCAAGGGGCGCTAATGAAAAACTGTTTTTT. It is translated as CASSLARGANEKLFF.